The 23 T cell receptor beta chains in this list originate from one sample, sequenced in a study of low-dose radiotherapy and immunotherapy resistance in tumors. Primers targeting TRAV and TRBV primed first-strand cDNA, covering alpha and beta chains. The TCRs were subjected to amplification over about 20 PCR cycles employing a constant-region primer in conjunction with a V-primer adapter. TCRdb reanalysed the reads using MiXCR and keeps one entry per CDR3 protein. The table lists approximately 89,000 distinct CDR3 sequences, about 20% of them singletons, with 5.9% in the top ten. Described time point: before trial treatment. Sequencing was performed on PBMCs, taken before treatment. The receptor set was obtained from a male donor with prostate cancer.

V gene TRBV29-1 combines with J gene TRBJ2-1; D is unresolved. This CDR3 spans 14 amino acids. Germline loops: CDR1 SQVTM, CDR2 ANQGSEA. V was pared by 6 bases and J by 0 bases, with 12 bases between. CDR3 protein: CSVPRTSSYNEQFF. As DNA, the CDR3 is TGCAGCGTCCCACGTACAAGCTCCTACAATGAGCAGTTCTTC.

This clonotype appeared many times. The genes are TRBV19 and TRBJ2-2; 8 bases match TRBD1. With V trimmed by 6 bases and J by 1 base, 4 bases remained unmatched. The CDR3 consists of 15 residues. CDR1 is LNHDA, CDR2 SQIVND, per germline (reference sequence). CDR3 coding DNA: TGTGCCAGTAGGAACAGGGGGTTGAACACCGGGGAGCTGTTTTTT. Translated, it gives CASRNRGLNTGELFF.

In this sample, this clonotype turned up many times. The chain uses TRBV2 and TRBJ2-2, with a possible D match to TRBD1 (5 bases). CDR3 length: 16 residues. Germline V gene sequence: CDR1 SNHLY, CDR2 FYNNEI. Trimming removed 1 base at V and 5 bases at J, with 14 bases between. The CDR3 DNA reads TGTGCCAGCAGTGAAGAGGCCCTCGCAGGGACCGGGGAGCTGTTTTTT. It codes for CASSEEALAGTGELFF.

This clonotype has ten or more counts. The CDR3 reads CASSLVGQGSYNEQFF. The CDR3 region has the DNA TGTGCCAGCAGTTTAGTGGGGCAGGGATCCTACAATGAGCAGTTCTTC. This chain joins TRBV28 and TRBJ2-1; weak D call: TRBD1 (5 bases). V lost 2 bases and J 1 base, leaving 12 bases between the germline ends. Germline V gene lookup returns CDR1 MDHEN and CDR2 SYDVKM. The CDR3 runs to 16 residues.

This clonotype was counted ten times or more. The rearrangement uses TRBV28 and TRBJ2-3; 9 bases line up with TRBD1. The V segment lost 5 bases and the J segment 4 bases; nucleotides outside the gene matches: 10. Germline CDR1 and CDR2: MDHEN and SYDVKM. The CDR3 spans 16 residues. CDR3 in amino acids: CASSPRPGQGSDTQYF. The CDR3 DNA sequence: TGTGCCAGCAGTCCGCGGCCGGGACAGGGTTCAGATACGCAGTATTTT.

This clonotype is categorized as medium-sized. The rearrangement links TRBV10-3 to TRBJ2-7; maybe TRBD1 (6 bases). Trimming stripped 5 bases from V and 5 bases from J, with 10 bases between. This CDR3 has 12 residues. The germline CDR1 and CDR2 sequences are ENHRY and SYGVKD. The CDR3 is CAISTGTNEQYF. The CDR3 coding sequence is TGTGCCATCAGTACAGGGACCAACGAGCAGTACTTC.

V usage is TRBV6-1 and J usage is TRBJ1-1; 7 bases line up with TRBD1. Per the germline V gene, CDR1 is MNHNS and CDR2 is SASEGT. This CDR3 region has 14 residues. V gave up 7 bases and J gave up 2 bases; unmatched junction bases: 7. The CDR3 loop reads CASTTGQVNTEAFF. DNA for the CDR3: TGTGCCAGCACCACCGGACAGGTCAACACTGAAGCTTTCTTT.

This clonotype was seen many times. The CDR3 loop reads CASSLNRVDTQYF. Written as DNA, the CDR3 is TGTGCCAGCAGCTTAAATCGGGTAGATACGCAGTATTTT. This chain uses TRBV7-6 with TRBJ2-3; D remains unclear. V lost 2 bases and J lost 5, with 8 bases in between. CDR3 length: 13 amino acids. CDR1 and CDR2 from the germline V gene are SGHVS and FNYEAQ. Based on the CDR3 plus reference TRBV7-6 and TRBJ2-3, the full variable domain is GAGVSQSPRYKVTKRGQDVALRCDPISGHVSLYWYRQALGQGPEFLTYFNYEAQQDKSGLPNDRFSAERPEGSISTLTIQRTEQRDSAMYRCASSLNRVDTQYFGPGTRLTVL.

The sample holds a few counts of this clonotype. The CDR3 DNA follows: TGTGCCTGGAGTGTATCTAGCGGGAGCTACAATGAGCAGTTCTTC. Its translation is CAWSVSSGSYNEQFF. The rearrangement uses TRBV30 and TRBJ2-1, with 10 bases identical to TRBD2. V trimming: 0 bases; J trimming: 3 bases; junction bases outside the gene matches: 2. The CDR3 extends over 15 amino acids. CDR1 GTSNPN and CDR2 SVGIG come from the germline V gene (reference sequence). The complete variable domain, with remaining parts taken from reference TRBV30 and TRBJ2-1, reads SQTIHQWPATLVQPVGSPLSLECTVEGTSNPNLYWYRQAAGRGLQLLFYSVGIGQISSEVPQNLSASRPQDRQFILSSKKLLLSDSGFYLCAWSVSSGSYNEQFFGPGTRLTVL.

This rearrangement joins TRBV4-3 to TRBJ1-1; maybe TRBD1 (5 bases). The CDR3 extends over 15 amino acids. V dropped 1 base and J dropped 4 bases, with 13 bases sitting between them. Looked up from germline, CDR1 is LGHNA and CDR2 is YSLEER. The CDR3 reads CASSQGTRGGTEAFF. The CDR3 DNA is TGCGCCAGCAGCCAAGGAACTCGGGGGGGCACTGAAGCTTTCTTT.

Note on this clonotype: Germline is not matched at one junction end, which may reflect a read error. This sequence joins TRBV27 and TRBJ2-5; 10 positions agree with TRBD1. This CDR3 is 13 amino acids long. Germline V gene sequence: CDR1 MNHEY, CDR2 SMNVEV (reference sequence). Here the CDR3 reads CAGSWDRGKTQYF. CDR3 in DNA: TGTGCCGGCAGTTGGGACAGGGGAAAGACCCAGTACTTC.

This clonotype was detected ten times or more. The V gene is TRBV11-2, the J gene TRBJ2-1, with 9 bases fitting TRBD1. The CDR3 extends over 16 amino acids. The trim removed 5 bases at V and 10 bases at J, leaving 15 bases unmatched. The V gene's germline CDR1 is SGHAT and CDR2 FQNNGV. The CDR3 nucleotides read TGTGCCAGCAGCCGGGGACAGGGAGGGGGATGGGGGGAGCAGTTCTTC. It codes for CASSRGQGGGWGEQFF.

At least ten counts were recorded for this clonotype. This chain uses TRBV7-2 with TRBJ2-3; D is possibly TRBD1 or TRBD2 (6 bases each). Trimming took 4 bases from V and 4 from J, leaving 12 bases between them. Germline V lookup: CDR1 SGHTA, CDR2 FQGNSA. This CDR3 contains 14 residues. The CDR3 sequence is CASSSGGNSDTQYF. The CDR3 nucleotides are TGTGCCAGCAGCTCCGGGGGCAACTCAGATACGCAGTATTTT.

The chain is built from TRBV29-1 and TRBJ2-7; 9 bases match TRBD1. Trimming at V came to 7 bases and at J to 6 bases, leaving 4 bases not matched to a gene. This CDR3 has 11 residues. Germline V gives CDR1 SQVTM, CDR2 ANQGSEA. CDR3 coding DNA: TGCAGCGCACAGGGGGCTGGCGAGCAGTACTTC. Residues: CSAQGAGEQYF.

This clonotype was observed many times. V usage is TRBV7-2 and J usage is TRBJ1-2, with a tentative D call TRBD1 (5 bases). Germline CDR1 is SGHTA and CDR2 is FQGNSA. CDR3 length: 16 amino acids. V shed 7 bases and J shed 7 bases, with 25 bases lying between them. The chain's CDR3 is CASTITSAGGVGGYTF. The CDR3 coding sequence is TGTGCCAGCACCATAACGTCCGCGGGGGGGGTTGGTGGCTACACCTTC.

This clonotype has a handful of counts. This chain joins TRBV5-1 and TRBJ2-1; TRBD1 matches at 7 bases. The CDR3 runs 15 residues. J was trimmed by 6 bases and V by 0 bases; bases with no gene match: 6. Germline CDR1 is SGHRS and CDR2 is YFSETQ. The CDR3 region is CASSLERGHFNEQFF. Here the CDR3 DNA reads TGCGCCAGCAGCTTGGAGAGGGGGCACTTCAATGAGCAGTTCTTC.

Sample share makes this clonotype medium-sized. Here the CDR3 DNA reads TGTGCCAGCAGCCCCGGCCTGAATAATTTTCTCCACTTT. It translates to CASSPGLNNFLHF. The rearrangement joins TRBV28 to TRBJ1-6, with unresolved D. Germline V gene lookup returns CDR1 MDHEN and CDR2 SYDVKM. The CDR3 has 13 residues. V lost 6 bases to trimming and J lost 16 bases, with 19 bases between them.

In this sample, this clonotype turned up many times. This rearrangement joins TRBV12-3 or TRBV12-4 to TRBJ2-5; D ambiguous. This CDR3 contains 14 residues. V was clipped by 3 bases and J by 5 bases, with 13 bases between them. The CDR3 reads CASSFRKPEETQYF. The CDR3 DNA reads TGTGCCAGCAGTTTTCGAAAGCCGGAGGAGACCCAGTACTTC.

At least ten counts were recorded for this clonotype. This chain connects TRBV27 to TRBJ2-3; D unresolved. Trimming removed 6 bases at V and 2 bases at J, with 15 bases between. CDR1 is MNHEY, CDR2 SMNVEV, per germline (reference sequence). The CDR3 runs to 15 residues. CDR3 protein: CASRNLPKDTDTQYF. The CDR3 region has the DNA TGTGCCAGCAGAAACCTCCCAAAGGACACAGATACGCAGTATTTT.

This clonotype was picked up many times. The genes are TRBV6-1 and TRBJ2-1, with 11 bases identical to TRBD2. The germline V gene has CDR1 MNHNS and CDR2 SASEGT. This CDR3 is built from 18 residues. Trimming took 2 bases from V and 7 from J; bases not matched to a gene: 13. CDR3 in amino acids: CASSEFWRTSGRVNEQFF. The CDR3, as DNA: TGTGCCAGCAGTGAATTTTGGAGAACTAGCGGGAGAGTAAATGAGCAGTTCTTC.

About this clonotype: A far more abundant clone sits one base away, making this likely a read error. CDR3 in amino acids: CASSLRAGKDEQYF. The CDR3 coding sequence is TGTGCCAGCAGTTTAAGGGCAGGGAAGGATGAGCAGTACTTC. The V gene is TRBV12-3 or TRBV12-4, the J gene TRBJ2-7; weak D call: TRBD1 (5 bases). This CDR3 region has 14 residues. The V and J ends lost 2 bases and 7 bases respectively, with 15 bases between them.

This clonotype appeared many times. This chain links TRBV30 with TRBJ1-6; the D is unclear. Germline CDR1 reads GTSNPN; CDR2 reads SVGIG (reference sequence). CDR3 length: 12 amino acids. Between the trimmed V and J ends, which lost 5 bases and 8 bases, there was a span of 10 bases. The CDR3 nucleotides are TGTGCCTGGCGACGGAAGTATTCACCCCTCCACTTT. Protein product: CAWRRKYSPLHF.

There are many counts of this clonotype. The chain recombines TRBV6-5 with TRBJ2-7; D gene ambiguous. This CDR3 is built from 11 residues. Germline CDR1 reads MNHEY; CDR2 reads SVGAGI. V lost 3 bases, J lost 9 bases, and 9 bases lay in between. CDR3 nucleotide sequence: TGTGCCAGCAGTTATAACAGTCGGCAGTACTTC. It translates to CASSYNSRQYF.